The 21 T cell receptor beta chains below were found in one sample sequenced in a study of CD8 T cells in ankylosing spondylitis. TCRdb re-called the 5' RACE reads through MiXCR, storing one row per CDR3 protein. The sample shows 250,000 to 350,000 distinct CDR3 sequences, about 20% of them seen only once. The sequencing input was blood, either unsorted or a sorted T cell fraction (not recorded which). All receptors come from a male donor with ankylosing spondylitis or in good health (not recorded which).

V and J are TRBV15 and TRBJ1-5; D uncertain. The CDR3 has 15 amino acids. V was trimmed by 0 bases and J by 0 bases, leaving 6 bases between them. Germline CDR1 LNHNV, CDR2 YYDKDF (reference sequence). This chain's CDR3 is CATSREGHSNQPQHF. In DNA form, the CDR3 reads TGTGCCACCAGCAGAGAAGGGCATAGCAATCAGCCCCAGCATTTT.

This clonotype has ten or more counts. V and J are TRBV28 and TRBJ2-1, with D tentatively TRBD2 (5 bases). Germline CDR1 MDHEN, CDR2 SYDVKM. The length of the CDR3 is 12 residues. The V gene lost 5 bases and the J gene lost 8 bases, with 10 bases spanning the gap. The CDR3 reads CASSPIGDEQFF. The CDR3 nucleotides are TGTGCCAGCAGTCCGATCGGGGATGAGCAGTTCTTC.

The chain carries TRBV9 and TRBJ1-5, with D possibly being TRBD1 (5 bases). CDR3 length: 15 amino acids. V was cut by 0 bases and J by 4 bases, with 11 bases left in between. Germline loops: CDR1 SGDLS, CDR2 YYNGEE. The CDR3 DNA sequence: TGTGCCAGCAGCGTAGGGGGGACCGGTAATCAGCCCCAGCATTTT. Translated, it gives CASSVGGTGNQPQHF.

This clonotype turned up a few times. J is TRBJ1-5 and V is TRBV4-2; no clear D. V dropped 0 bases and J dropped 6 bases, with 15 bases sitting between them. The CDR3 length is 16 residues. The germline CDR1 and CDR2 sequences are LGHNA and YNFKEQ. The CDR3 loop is CASSQDVQADSQPQHF. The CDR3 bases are TGTGCCAGCAGCCAAGATGTCCAGGCTGATAGTCAGCCCCAGCATTTT.

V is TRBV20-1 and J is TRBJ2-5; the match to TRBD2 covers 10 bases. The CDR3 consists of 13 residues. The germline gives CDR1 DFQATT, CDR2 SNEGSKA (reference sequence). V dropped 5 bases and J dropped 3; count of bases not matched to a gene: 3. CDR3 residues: CSAPTSGEETQYF. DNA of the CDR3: TGCAGTGCTCCTACTAGCGGGGAAGAGACCCAGTACTTC.

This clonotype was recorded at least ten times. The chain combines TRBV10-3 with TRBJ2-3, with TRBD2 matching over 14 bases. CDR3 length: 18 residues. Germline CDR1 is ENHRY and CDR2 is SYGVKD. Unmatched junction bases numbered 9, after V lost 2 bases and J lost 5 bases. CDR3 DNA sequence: TGTGCCATCAGTGAGACCGGGACTAGCGGGAGCCATTTAGATACGCAGTATTTT. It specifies CAISETGTSGSHLDTQYF.

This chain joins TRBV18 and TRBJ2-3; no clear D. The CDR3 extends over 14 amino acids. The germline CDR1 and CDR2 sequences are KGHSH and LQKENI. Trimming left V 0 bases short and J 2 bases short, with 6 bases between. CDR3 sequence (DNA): TGTGCCAGCTCACCACCTGCGGACACAGATACGCAGTATTTT. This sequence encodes CASSPPADTDTQYF.

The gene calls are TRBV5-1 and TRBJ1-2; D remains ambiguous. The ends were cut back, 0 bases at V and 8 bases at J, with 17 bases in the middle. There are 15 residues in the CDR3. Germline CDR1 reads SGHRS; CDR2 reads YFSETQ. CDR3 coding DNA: TGCGCCAGCAGCTTGGGGACGGCGGGCGCAGGAGGCTACACCTTC. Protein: CASSLGTAGAGGYTF.

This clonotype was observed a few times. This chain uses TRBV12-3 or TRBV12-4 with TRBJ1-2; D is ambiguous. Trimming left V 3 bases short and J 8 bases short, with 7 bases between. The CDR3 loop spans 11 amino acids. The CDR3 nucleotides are TGTGCCAGCAGTTTGCGGGAGGGCTACACCTTC. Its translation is CASSLREGYTF.

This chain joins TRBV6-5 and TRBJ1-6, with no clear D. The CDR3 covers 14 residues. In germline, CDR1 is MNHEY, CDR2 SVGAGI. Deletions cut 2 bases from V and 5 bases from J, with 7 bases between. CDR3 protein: CASSYGQNNSPLHF. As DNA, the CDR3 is TGTGCCAGCAGTTACGGGCAAAATAATTCACCCCTCCACTTT.

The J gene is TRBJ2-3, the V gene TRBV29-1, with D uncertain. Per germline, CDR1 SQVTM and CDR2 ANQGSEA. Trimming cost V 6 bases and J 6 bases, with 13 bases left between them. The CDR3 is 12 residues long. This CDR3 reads CSVSVSQDTQYF. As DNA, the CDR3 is TGCAGCGTATCAGTATCTCAGGATACGCAGTATTTT.

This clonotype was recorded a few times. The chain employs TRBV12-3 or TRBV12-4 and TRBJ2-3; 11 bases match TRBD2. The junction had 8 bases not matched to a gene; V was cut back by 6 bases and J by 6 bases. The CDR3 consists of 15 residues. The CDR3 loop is CASRNSGGARDTQYF. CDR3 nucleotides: TGTGCCAGCAGAAATAGCGGGGGGGCACGGGATACGCAGTATTTT.

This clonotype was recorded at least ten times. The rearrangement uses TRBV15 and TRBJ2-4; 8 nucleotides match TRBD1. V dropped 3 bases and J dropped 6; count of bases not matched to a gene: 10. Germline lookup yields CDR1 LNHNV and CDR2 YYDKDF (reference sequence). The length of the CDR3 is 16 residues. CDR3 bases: TGTGCCACCAGCAGCAGCTTAGGCAGGGGGCCAAACATTCAGTACTTC. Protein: CATSSSLGRGPNIQYF.

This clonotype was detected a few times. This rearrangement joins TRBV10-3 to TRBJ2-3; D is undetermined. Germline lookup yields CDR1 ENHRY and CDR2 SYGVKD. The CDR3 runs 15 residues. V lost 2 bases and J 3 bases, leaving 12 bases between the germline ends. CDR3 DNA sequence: TGTGCCATCAGTGAGCCGACCTCCCCTACAGATACGCAGTATTTT. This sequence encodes CAISEPTSPTDTQYF.

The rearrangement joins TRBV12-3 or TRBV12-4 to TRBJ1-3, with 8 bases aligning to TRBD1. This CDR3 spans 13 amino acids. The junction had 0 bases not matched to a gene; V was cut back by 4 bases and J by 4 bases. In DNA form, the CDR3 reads TGTGCCAGCAGTTGGACAGGGGGAAACACCATATATTTT. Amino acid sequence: CASSWTGGNTIYF.

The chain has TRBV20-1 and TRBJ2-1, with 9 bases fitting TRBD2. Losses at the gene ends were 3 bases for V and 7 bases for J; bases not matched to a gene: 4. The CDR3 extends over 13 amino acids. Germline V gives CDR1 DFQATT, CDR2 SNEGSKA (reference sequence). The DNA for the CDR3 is TGCAGTGCTAGCCCCGGACTAGCGAATGAGCAGTTCTTC. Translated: CSASPGLANEQFF.

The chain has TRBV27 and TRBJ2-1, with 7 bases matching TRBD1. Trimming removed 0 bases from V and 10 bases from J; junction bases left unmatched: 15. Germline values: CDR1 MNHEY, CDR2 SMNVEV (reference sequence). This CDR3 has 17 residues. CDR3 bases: TGTGCCAGCAGTTTATCGACAGGGACCGGGATCTATGGGGAGCAGTTCTTC. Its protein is CASSLSTGTGIYGEQFF.

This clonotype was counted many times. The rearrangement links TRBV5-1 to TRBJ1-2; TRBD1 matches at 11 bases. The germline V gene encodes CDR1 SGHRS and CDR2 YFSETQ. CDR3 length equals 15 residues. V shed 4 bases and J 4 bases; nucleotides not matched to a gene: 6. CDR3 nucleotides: TGCGCCAGCAGCCCCGGACAGGGGGCAAGCTATGGCTACACCTTC. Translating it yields CASSPGQGASYGYTF.

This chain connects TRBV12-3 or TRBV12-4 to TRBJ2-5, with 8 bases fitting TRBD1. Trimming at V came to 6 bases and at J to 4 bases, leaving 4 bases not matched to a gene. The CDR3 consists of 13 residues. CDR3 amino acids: CASRVGQGETQYF. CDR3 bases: TGTGCCAGCAGAGTAGGACAGGGAGAGACCCAGTACTTC.

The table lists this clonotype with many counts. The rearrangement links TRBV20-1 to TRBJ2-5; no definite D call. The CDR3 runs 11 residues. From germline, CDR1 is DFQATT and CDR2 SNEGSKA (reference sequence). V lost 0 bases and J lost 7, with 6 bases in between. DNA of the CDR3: TGCAGTGCTAGAGATCTTTCGACCCAGTACTTC. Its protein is CSARDLSTQYF.

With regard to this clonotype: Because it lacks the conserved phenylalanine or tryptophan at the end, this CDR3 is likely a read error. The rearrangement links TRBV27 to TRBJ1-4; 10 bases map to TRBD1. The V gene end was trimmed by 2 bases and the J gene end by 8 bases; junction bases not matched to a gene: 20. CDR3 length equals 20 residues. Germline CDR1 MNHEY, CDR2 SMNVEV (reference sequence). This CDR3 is CASSLTPDRGQGKIREKLFL. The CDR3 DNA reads TGTGCCAGCAGTTTAACCCCCGACAGGGGGCAGGGGAAGATACGCGAAAAACTGTTTCTT.